This T cell receptor beta chain appears in the sequencing data of a study of blood T cell repertoires in COVID-19. Study details: Researchers got acute and convalescent COVID-19 samples from the United States, Italy and Spain.

Germline-derived CDR1 and CDR2 are DFQATT and SNEGSKA (reference sequence). V dropped 3 bases and J dropped 7; count of bases not matched to a gene: 15. This CDR3 spans 17 amino acids. Generated by immunoSEQ multiplex PCR, the TCRdb table keeps only in-frame clones and is missing some. The sample has about 250,000 clones, around nine tenths seen once. Sequencing was carried out using peripheral blood. This sequence was found in a man at least 80 years old with acute or convalescent COVID-19. The rearrangement uses TRBV20-1 and TRBJ2-1, with 10 bases that match TRBD2. The CDR3 nucleotides read TGCAGTGCTAGTCCGGGACTAGCGTCCTCCCAACGGAATGAGCAGTTCTTC. It yields the protein CSASPGLASSQRNEQFF.